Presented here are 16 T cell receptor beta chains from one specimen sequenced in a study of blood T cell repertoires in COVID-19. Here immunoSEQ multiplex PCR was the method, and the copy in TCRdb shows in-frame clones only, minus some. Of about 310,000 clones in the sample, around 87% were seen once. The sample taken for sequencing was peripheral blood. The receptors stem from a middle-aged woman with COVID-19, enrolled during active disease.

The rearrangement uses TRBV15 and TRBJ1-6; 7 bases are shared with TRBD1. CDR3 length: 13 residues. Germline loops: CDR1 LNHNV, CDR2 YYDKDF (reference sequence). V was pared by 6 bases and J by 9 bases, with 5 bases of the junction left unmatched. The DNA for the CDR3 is TGTGCCACCAGTCCCCGACAGGGTTCACCCCTCCACTTT. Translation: CATSPRQGSPLHF.

CDR3 DNA: TGTGCCAGCAGCGTAGACCCCGGGGCTGAAGCTTTCTTT. Encoded protein: CASSVDPGAEAFF. The V gene is TRBV9, the J gene TRBJ1-1; D call uncertain. The length of the CDR3 is 13 residues. CDR1 SGDLS and CDR2 YYNGEE come from the germline V gene. V was cut by 0 bases and J by 6 bases, with 9 bases left in between.

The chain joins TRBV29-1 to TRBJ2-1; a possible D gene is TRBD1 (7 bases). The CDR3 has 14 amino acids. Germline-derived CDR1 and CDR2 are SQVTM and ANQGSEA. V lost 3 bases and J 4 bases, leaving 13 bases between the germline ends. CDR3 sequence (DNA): TGCAGCGTTGAGGGCAGGGGGAGGTACAATGAGCAGTTCTTC. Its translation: CSVEGRGRYNEQFF.

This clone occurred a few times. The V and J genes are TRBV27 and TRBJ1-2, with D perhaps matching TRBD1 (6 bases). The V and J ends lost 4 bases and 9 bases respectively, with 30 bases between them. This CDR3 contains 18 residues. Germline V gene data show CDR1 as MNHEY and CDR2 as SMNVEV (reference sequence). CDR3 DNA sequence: TGTGCCAGCAGTTCCTATAAGACGGGACATGGATGGGAAGGGTGCTACACCTTC. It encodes CASSSYKTGHGWEGCYTF.

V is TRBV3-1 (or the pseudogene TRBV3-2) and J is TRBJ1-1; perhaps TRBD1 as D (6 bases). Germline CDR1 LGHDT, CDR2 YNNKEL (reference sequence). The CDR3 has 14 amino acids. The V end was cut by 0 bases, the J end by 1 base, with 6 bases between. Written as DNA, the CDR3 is TGTGCCAGCAGCCAAGACAGGGGGAACACTGAAGCTTTCTTT. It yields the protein CASSQDRGNTEAFF.

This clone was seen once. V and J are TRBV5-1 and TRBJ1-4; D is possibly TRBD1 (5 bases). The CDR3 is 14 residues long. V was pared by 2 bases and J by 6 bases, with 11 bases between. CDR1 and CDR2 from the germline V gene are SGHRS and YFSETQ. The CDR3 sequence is CASSFGGRDEKLFF. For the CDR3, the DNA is TGCGCCAGCAGCTTTGGGGGGAGGGATGAAAAACTGTTTTTT.

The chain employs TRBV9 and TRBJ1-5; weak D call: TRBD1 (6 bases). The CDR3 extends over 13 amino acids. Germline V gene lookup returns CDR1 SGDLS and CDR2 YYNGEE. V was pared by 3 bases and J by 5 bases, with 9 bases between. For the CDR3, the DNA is TGTGCCAGCAGCGCCCACAGGGATCAGCCCCAGCATTTT. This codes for CASSAHRDQPQHF.

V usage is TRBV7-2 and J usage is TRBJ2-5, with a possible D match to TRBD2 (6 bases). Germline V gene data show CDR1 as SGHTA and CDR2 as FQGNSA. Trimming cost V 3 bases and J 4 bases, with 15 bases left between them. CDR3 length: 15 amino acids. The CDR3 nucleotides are TGTGCCAGCAGCTTCCGCGGGAACGGGCCAGAGACCCAGTACTTC. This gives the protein CASSFRGNGPETQYF.

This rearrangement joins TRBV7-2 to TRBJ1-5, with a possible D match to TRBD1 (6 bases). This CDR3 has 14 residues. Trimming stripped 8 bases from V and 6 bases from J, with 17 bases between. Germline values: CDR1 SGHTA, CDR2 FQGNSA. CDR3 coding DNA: TGTGCCAGCCGTGGGCCAGGGGACGGTCAGCCCCAGCATTTT. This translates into CASRGPGDGQPQHF.

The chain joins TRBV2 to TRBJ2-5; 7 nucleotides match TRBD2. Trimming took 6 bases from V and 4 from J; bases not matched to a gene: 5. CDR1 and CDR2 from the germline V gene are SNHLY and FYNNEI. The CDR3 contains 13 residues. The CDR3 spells CASRRELIETQYF. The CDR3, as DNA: TGTGCCAGCAGGCGGGAGTTGATAGAGACCCAGTACTTC.

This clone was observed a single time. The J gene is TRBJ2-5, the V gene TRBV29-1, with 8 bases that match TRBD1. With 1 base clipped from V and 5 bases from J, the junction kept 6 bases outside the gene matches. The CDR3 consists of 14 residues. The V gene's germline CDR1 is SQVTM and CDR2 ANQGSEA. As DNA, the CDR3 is TGCAGCGTTGAAGGACAGGGGTTTGGGGAGACCCAGTACTTC. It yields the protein CSVEGQGFGETQYF. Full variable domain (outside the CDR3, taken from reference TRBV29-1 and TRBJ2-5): SAVISQKPSRDICQRGTSLTIQCQVDSQVTMMFWYRQQPGQSLTLIATANQGSEATYESGFVIDKFPISRPNLTFSTLTVSNMSPEDSSIYLCSVEGQGFGETQYFGPGTRLLVL.

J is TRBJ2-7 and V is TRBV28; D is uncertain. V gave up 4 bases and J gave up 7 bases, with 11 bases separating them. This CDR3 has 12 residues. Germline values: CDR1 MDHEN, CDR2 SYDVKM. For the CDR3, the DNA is TGTGCCAGCAGTTACGTCCCACTAGAGCAGTACTTC. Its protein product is CASSYVPLEQYF.

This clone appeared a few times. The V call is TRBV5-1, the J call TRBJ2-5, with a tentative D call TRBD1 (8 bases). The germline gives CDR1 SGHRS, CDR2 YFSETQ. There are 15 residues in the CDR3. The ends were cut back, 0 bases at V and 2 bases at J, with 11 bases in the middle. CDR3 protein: CASSLDRGGQETQYF. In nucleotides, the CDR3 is TGCGCCAGCAGCTTGGACAGGGGGGGACAAGAGACCCAGTACTTC.

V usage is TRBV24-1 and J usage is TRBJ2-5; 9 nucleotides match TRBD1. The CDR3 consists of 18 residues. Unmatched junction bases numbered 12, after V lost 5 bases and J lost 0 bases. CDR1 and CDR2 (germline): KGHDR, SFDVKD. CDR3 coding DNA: TGTGCCACCAGTGGCCCTAACAGGGGGCCTCCTTACCAAGAGACCCAGTACTTC. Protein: CATSGPNRGPPYQETQYF.

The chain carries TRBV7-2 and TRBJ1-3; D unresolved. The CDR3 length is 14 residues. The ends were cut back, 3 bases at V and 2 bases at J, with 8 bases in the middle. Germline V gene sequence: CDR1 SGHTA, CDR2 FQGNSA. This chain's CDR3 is CASSFPRAGNTIYF. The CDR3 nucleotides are TGTGCCAGCAGCTTTCCCCGAGCTGGAAACACCATATATTTT.

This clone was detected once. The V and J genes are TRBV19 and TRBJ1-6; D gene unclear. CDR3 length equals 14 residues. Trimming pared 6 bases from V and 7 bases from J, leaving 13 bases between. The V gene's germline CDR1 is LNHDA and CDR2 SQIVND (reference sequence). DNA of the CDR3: TGTGCCAGTAGCGGTAGCAGCAGCAATTCACCCCTCCACTTT. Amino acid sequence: CASSGSSSNSPLHF.